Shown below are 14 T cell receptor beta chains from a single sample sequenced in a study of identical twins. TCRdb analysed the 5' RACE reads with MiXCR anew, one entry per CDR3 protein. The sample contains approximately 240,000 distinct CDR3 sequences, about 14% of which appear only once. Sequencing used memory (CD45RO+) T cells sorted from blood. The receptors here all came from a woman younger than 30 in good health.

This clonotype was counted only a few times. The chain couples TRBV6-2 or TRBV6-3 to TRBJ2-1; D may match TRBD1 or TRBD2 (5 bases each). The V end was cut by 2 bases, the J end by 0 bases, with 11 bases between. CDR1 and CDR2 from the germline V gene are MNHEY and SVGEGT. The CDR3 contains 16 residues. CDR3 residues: CASSYGGANSYNEQFF. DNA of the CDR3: TGTGCCAGCAGTTACGGGGGAGCAAACTCCTACAATGAGCAGTTCTTC.

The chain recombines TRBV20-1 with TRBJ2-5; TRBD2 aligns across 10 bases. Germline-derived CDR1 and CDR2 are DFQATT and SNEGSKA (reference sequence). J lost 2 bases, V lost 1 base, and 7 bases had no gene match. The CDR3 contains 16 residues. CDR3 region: CSARGLAGAVQETQYF. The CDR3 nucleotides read TGCAGTGCTAGAGGTCTAGCGGGGGCCGTACAAGAGACCCAGTACTTC.

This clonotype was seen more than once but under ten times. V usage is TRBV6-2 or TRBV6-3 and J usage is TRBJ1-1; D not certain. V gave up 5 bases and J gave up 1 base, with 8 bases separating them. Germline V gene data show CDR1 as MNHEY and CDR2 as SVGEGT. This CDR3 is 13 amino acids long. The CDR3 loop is CASSPRQNTEAFF. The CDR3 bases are TGTGCCAGCAGTCCCCGACAGAACACTGAAGCTTTCTTT.

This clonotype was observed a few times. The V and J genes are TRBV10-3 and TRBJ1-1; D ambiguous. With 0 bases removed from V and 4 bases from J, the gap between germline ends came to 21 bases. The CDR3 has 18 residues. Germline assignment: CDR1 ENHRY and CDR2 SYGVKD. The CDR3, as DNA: TGTGCCATCAGTGAGTCGCCCGGATCCTTACTAGTAGGCACTGAAGCTTTCTTT. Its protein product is CAISESPGSLLVGTEAFF.

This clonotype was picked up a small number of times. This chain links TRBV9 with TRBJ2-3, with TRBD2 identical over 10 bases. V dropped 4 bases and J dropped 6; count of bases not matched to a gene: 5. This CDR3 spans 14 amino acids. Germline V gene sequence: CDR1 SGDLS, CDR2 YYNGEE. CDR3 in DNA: TGTGCCAGCAGCCCAGCGGGGGGGTGGGATACGCAGTATTTT. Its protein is CASSPAGGWDTQYF.

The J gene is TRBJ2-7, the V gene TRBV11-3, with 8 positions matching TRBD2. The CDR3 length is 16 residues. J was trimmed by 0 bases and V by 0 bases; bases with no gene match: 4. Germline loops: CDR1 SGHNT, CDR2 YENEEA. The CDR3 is CASSLELAGTSYEQYF. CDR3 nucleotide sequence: TGTGCCAGCAGCTTAGAATTAGCGGGGACCTCCTACGAGCAGTACTTC. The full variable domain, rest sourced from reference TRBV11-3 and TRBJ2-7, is EAGVVQSPRYKIIEKKQPVAFWCNPISGHNTLYWYLQNLGQGPELLIRYENEEAVDDSQLPKDRFSAERLKGVDSTLKIQPAELGDSAVYLCASSLELAGTSYEQYFGPGTRLTVT.

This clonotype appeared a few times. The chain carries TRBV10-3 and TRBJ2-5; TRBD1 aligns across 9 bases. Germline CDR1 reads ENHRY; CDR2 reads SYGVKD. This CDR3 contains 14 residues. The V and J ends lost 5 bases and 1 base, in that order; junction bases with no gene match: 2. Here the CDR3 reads CAISRDRVQETQYF. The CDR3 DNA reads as TGTGCCATCAGTCGGGACAGGGTCCAAGAGACCCAGTACTTC.

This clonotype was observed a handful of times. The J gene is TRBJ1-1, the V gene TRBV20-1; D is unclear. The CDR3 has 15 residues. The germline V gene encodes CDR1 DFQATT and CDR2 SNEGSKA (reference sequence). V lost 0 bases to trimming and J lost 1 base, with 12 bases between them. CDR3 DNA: TGCAGTGCTAGAGATCGACGACTCGGGAACACTGAAGCTTTCTTT. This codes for CSARDRRLGNTEAFF.

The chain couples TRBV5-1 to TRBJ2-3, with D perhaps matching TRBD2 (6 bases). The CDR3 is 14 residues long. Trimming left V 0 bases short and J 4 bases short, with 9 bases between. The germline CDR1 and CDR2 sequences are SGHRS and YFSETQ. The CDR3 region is CASSLVAVPDTQYF. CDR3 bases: TGCGCCAGCAGCTTGGTAGCGGTCCCAGATACGCAGTATTTT.

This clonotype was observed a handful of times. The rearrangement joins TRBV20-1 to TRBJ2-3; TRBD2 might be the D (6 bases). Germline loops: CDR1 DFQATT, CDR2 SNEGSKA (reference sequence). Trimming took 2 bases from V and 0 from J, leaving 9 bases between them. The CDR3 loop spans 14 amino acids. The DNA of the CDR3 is TGCAGTGCTAGACTTAGCGGTAGCACAGATACGCAGTATTTT. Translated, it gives CSARLSGSTDTQYF.

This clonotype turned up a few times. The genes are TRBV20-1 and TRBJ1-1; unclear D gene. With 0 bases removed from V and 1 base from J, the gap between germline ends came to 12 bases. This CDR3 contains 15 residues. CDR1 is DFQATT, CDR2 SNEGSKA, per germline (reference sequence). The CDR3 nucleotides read TGCAGTGCTAGAGATGTAGTTCGGGGGAACACTGAAGCTTTCTTT. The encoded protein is CSARDVVRGNTEAFF.

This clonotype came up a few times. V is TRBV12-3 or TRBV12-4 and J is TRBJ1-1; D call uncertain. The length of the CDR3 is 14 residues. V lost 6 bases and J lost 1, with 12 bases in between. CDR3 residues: CASRPPHWNTEAFF. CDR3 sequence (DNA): TGTGCCAGCAGACCCCCTCACTGGAACACTGAAGCTTTCTTT.

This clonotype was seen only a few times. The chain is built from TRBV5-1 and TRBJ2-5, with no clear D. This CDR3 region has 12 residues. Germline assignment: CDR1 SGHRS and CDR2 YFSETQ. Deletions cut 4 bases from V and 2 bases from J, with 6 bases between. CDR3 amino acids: CASSPSQETQYF. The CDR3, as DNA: TGCGCCAGCAGCCCCAGTCAAGAGACCCAGTACTTC.

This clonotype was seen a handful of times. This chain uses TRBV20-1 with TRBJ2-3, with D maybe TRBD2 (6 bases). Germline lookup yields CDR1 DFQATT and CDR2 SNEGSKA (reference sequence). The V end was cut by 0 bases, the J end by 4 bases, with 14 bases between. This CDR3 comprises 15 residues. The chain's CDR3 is CSARDTGVSPDTQYF. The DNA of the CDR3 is TGCAGTGCTAGAGATACGGGAGTGAGCCCAGATACGCAGTATTTT.